Shown below are 31 T cell receptor beta chains from a single sample sequenced in a study of T cells in Graves' hyperthyroidism and ophthalmopathy (dated by TCRdb to about 2019). Libraries were made using multiplex PCR. For sequencing, an Illumina HiSeq 2000 was employed. TCR beta CDR3 regions were amplified from RNA transcripts. The first round of RT-PCR for the TCR CDR3 was performed with the HTBI primer set and the Qiagen OneStep RT-PCR kit. Using fastp trimming at Q25 and MiXCR clonotype assembly, TCRdb reanalyzed the public sequencing data and kept in-frame beta chains. Identical CDR3 proteins give one entry, which carries the most common genes and DNA. This sample holds about 560,000 distinct CDR3 sequences; approximately 15% were observed only once. The ten largest clones take up approximately 18% of the sample. The specimen sequenced was blood. The source of these receptors is a young woman with Graves' hyperthyroidism.

The V call is TRBV7-9, the J call TRBJ1-1, with no clear D. The CDR3 is 14 amino acids. From germline, CDR1 is SEHNR and CDR2 FQNEAQ (reference sequence). Between the trimmed V and J ends, which lost 5 bases and 5 bases, there was a span of 15 bases. The CDR3 nucleotides are TGTGCCAGCAGCCCGGGCAGCGGCGGGACTGAAGCTTTCTTT. Protein product: CASSPGSGGTEAFF.

This clonotype was picked up many times. J is TRBJ1-4 and V is TRBV12-3 or TRBV12-4, with D tentatively TRBD1 (6 bases). V lost 6 bases to trimming and J lost 8 bases, with 16 bases between them. This CDR3 contains 14 residues. The CDR3 DNA sequence: TGTGCCAGCAGCCACAGTTCCCAGGGGGAAAAACTGTTTTTT. Its protein is CASSHSSQGEKLFF.

Ten or more counts support this clonotype. The V gene is TRBV5-6, the J gene TRBJ1-2, with D unclear. Germline V CDR1 and CDR2: SGHDT, YYEEEE. V was pared by 1 base and J by 5 bases, with 12 bases between. This CDR3 contains 14 residues. The CDR3 reads CASSLSAGGYGYTF. The CDR3 nucleotides are TGTGCCAGCAGCTTGTCGGCAGGAGGTTATGGCTACACCTTC.

This clonotype was counted many times. The genes are TRBV12-3 or TRBV12-4 and TRBJ1-5, with a tentative D call TRBD1 (6 bases). V was cut by 1 base and J by 4 bases, with 14 bases left in between. The CDR3 length is 16 residues. The CDR3 DNA reads as TGTGCCAGCAGTTTAGGGCGTCAGGGGCGAAATCAGCCCCAGCATTTT. Amino acids: CASSLGRQGRNQPQHF.

V is TRBV7-2 and J is TRBJ2-1; D may match TRBD1 or TRBD2 (5 bases each). CDR3 length: 14 amino acids. Trimming removed 5 bases at V and 2 bases at J, with 10 bases between. Per germline, CDR1 SGHTA and CDR2 FQGNSA. The CDR3 region has the DNA TGTGCCAGCAGCAAGCGGACACCCTACAATGAGCAGTTCTTC. This encodes CASSKRTPYNEQFF.

Many counts were recorded for this clonotype. The chain has TRBV20-1 and TRBJ1-4; tentative D call: TRBD1 (5 bases). The CDR3 extends over 14 amino acids. V was clipped by 5 bases and J by 0 bases, with 10 bases between them. Per germline, CDR1 DFQATT and CDR2 SNEGSKA (reference sequence). The CDR3 sequence is CSAADSATNEKLFF. The CDR3 DNA reads TGCAGTGCTGCAGACAGCGCAACTAATGAAAAACTGTTTTTT.

This clonotype was observed a few times. DNA for the CDR3: TGTGCCAGCAGGCGGGACAGGGGCACAGATACGCAGTATTTT. Translation: CASRRDRGTDTQYF. V usage is TRBV12-3 or TRBV12-4 and J usage is TRBJ2-3; TRBD1 aligns across 9 bases. Trimming at V came to 6 bases and at J to 1 base, leaving 2 bases not matched to a gene. CDR3 length equals 14 residues.

This clonotype came up many times. The V gene is TRBV6-2 or TRBV6-3, the J gene TRBJ2-1, with TRBD1 matching over 7 bases. The CDR3 loop spans 13 amino acids. The germline gives CDR1 MNHEY, CDR2 SVGEGT. With V trimmed by 8 bases and J by 5 bases, 6 bases remained unmatched. The CDR3 nucleotides read TGTGCCAGCTTGGACAGGACGGACAATGAGCAGTTCTTC. Residues: CASLDRTDNEQFF.

This chain connects TRBV2 to TRBJ2-1, with 7 bases lining up with TRBD2. The germline V gene encodes CDR1 SNHLY and CDR2 FYNNEI. J lost 2 bases, V lost 7 bases, and 8 bases had no gene match. The CDR3 is 15 amino acids. CDR3: CASTPFAGAYNEQFF. The CDR3 region has the DNA TGTGCCAGCACCCCGTTTGCGGGAGCCTACAATGAGCAGTTCTTC. The complete variable domain, with remaining parts taken from reference TRBV2 and TRBJ2-1, reads EPEVTQTPSHQVTQMGQEVILRCVPISNHLYFYWYRQILGQKVEFLVSFYNNEISEKSEIFDDQFSVERPDGSNFTLKIRSTKLEDSAMYFCASTPFAGAYNEQFFGPGTRLTVL.

There are many counts of this clonotype. The J gene is TRBJ2-3, the V gene TRBV24-1; D assignment may be TRBD1 or TRBD2 (6 bases each). Per the germline V gene, CDR1 is KGHDR and CDR2 is SFDVKD. This CDR3 contains 15 residues. Trimming pared 2 bases from V and 5 bases from J, leaving 13 bases between. This chain's CDR3 is CATSDWGARIDTQYF. Here the CDR3 DNA reads TGTGCCACCAGTGATTGGGGGGCGAGGATAGATACGCAGTATTTT.

This clonotype has at least ten counts. A much larger clone is a single base away; this may be a read error. The J gene is TRBJ2-7, the V gene TRBV6-6; TRBD2 agrees at 8 bases. Per germline, CDR1 MNHNY and CDR2 SVGAGI (reference sequence). V lost 2 bases, J lost 3 bases, and 3 bases stayed unmatched. The CDR3 contains 14 residues. Here the CDR3 reads CASSYGTRGYEQYF. CDR3 nucleotides: TGTGCCAGCAGTTACGGGACTAGAGGCTACGAGCAGTACTTC.

This clonotype has only a few counts. This chain links TRBV6-1 with TRBJ1-2, with 7 bases identical to TRBD1. The germline gives CDR1 MNHNS, CDR2 SASEGT. Losses at the gene ends were 8 bases for V and 6 bases for J; bases not matched to a gene: 3. The CDR3 extends over 11 amino acids. The CDR3: CASSRGDGYTF. Written as DNA, the CDR3 is TGTGCCAGCTCCAGGGGGGATGGCTACACCTTC.

This clonotype was seen at least ten times. This chain joins TRBV7-8 and TRBJ2-7, with TRBD1 as a possible D gene (5 bases). Germline CDR1 reads SGHVS; CDR2 reads FQNEAQ. CDR3 length: 12 amino acids. The germline V and J ends were trimmed by 5 bases and 4 bases, with 9 bases remaining between them. In DNA form, the CDR3 reads TGTGCCAGCAGCCAGCAGGGATACGAGCAGTACTTC. Translated: CASSQQGYEQYF.

This clonotype was observed many times. The chain carries TRBV6-2 or TRBV6-3 and TRBJ2-3; no clear D gene. Germline CDR1 and CDR2: MNHEY and SVGEGT. The V end was cut by 0 bases, the J end by 10 bases, with 8 bases between. The CDR3 spans 12 residues. The CDR3 reads CASSYSRKPQYF. The CDR3 DNA is TGTGCCAGCAGTTACTCAAGAAAGCCGCAGTATTTT.

This clonotype has ten or more counts. The genes are TRBV18 and TRBJ2-5; D perhaps matches TRBD1 (6 bases). The CDR3 covers 14 residues. The ends were cut back, 0 bases at V and 2 bases at J, with 7 bases in the middle. CDR1 and CDR2 from the germline V gene are KGHSH and LQKENI. The DNA for the CDR3 is TGTGCCAGCTCACCACCGACAGGTCAAGAGACCCAGTACTTC. It encodes CASSPPTGQETQYF.

The table lists this clonotype with a few counts. The chain carries TRBV29-1 and TRBJ1-4, with D unclear. The V gene lost 6 bases and the J gene lost 8 bases, with 19 bases spanning the gap. The CDR3 consists of 14 residues. Per germline, CDR1 SQVTM and CDR2 ANQGSEA. DNA of the CDR3: TGCAGCGTCGAGGCGCGCGGCGCAAGGGAAAAACTGTTTTTT. This translates into CSVEARGAREKLFF.

This clonotype appeared many times. V usage is TRBV12-3 or TRBV12-4 and J usage is TRBJ2-7, with D uncertain. The V and J ends lost 1 base and 6 bases respectively, with 10 bases between them. This CDR3 spans 13 amino acids. CDR3 region: CASSLGGTGEQYF. The CDR3 DNA reads TGTGCCAGCAGTTTAGGGGGAACCGGCGAGCAGTACTTC.

A few counts support this clonotype. The chain carries TRBV11-3 and TRBJ1-3; D is perhaps TRBD1 (6 bases). The CDR3 is 16 residues long. V was cut by 7 bases and J by 0 bases, with 16 bases left in between. CDR1 and CDR2 from the germline V gene are SGHNT and YENEEA. The chain's CDR3 is CASTGGQGTSGNTIYF. The CDR3 nucleotides read TGTGCCAGCACCGGGGGCCAAGGGACCTCTGGAAACACCATATATTTT. Variable domain in full (rest from reference TRBV11-3 and TRBJ1-3): EAGVVQSPRYKIIEKKQPVAFWCNPISGHNTLYWYLQNLGQGPELLIRYENEEAVDDSQLPKDRFSAERLKGVDSTLKIQPAELGDSAVYLCASTGGQGTSGNTIYFGEGSWLTVV.

Note on this clonotype: This may stem from a read error, because a much larger clone lies one nucleotide away. The chain carries TRBV3-1 and TRBJ2-3; possible D gene TRBD2, 5 bases. The CDR3 length is 18 residues. V lost 2 bases and J 6 bases, leaving 24 bases between the germline ends. CDR1 and CDR2 from the germline V gene are LGHDT and YNNKEL (reference sequence). The CDR3 loop reads CASSQSRDEASGLDTQYF. CDR3 nucleotides: TGTGCCAGCAGCCAATCGAGGGATGAAGCGTCCGGACTGGATACGCAGTATTTT.

This clonotype turned up a few times. The rearrangement links TRBV10-3 to TRBJ2-5, with D tentatively TRBD1 (6 bases). The V gene lost 4 bases and the J gene lost 5 bases, with 8 bases spanning the gap. The CDR3 length is 12 residues. Looked up from germline, CDR1 is ENHRY and CDR2 is SYGVKD. CDR3 bases: TGTGCCATCAGTGGGGGGCAGGAGACCCAGTACTTC. This gives the protein CAISGGQETQYF.

Regarding this clonotype: This could be a read error, since a much larger clone is one nucleotide away. The J gene is TRBJ2-7, the V gene TRBV7-9, with D possibly called TRBD1 or TRBD2 (6 bases each). The CDR3 is made up of 14 amino acids. V was shortened by 3 bases and J by 6 bases, with 15 bases between the two germline ends. CDR1 and CDR2 (germline): SEHNR, FQNEAQ (reference sequence). In nucleotides, the CDR3 is TGTGCCAGCAGCTTTCTACGGGGGCTGGTCGAGCAGTACTTC. It translates to CASSFLRGLVEQYF.

This chain connects TRBV10-3 to TRBJ2-2, with D perhaps assigned TRBD1 or TRBD2 (6 bases each). Germline CDR1 and CDR2: ENHRY and SYGVKD. V lost 8 bases and J 5 bases, leaving 15 bases between the germline ends. This CDR3 comprises 14 residues. The CDR3 reads CAIGPGARTGELFF. CDR3 bases: TGTGCCATCGGCCCGGGGGCAAGAACCGGGGAGCTGTTTTTT.

The CDR3 region has the DNA TGCGCCAGCAGCCACCAGACGCAAAACACTGAAGCTTTCTTT. As protein: CASSHQTQNTEAFF. V gene TRBV4-3 combines with J gene TRBJ1-1; D call uncertain. Germline V gives CDR1 LGHNA, CDR2 YSLEER. V was pared by 3 bases and J by 2 bases, with 10 bases between. This CDR3 spans 14 amino acids.

The V call is TRBV20-1, the J call TRBJ1-2; the D is unclear. The germline V gene encodes CDR1 DFQATT and CDR2 SNEGSKA (reference sequence). The CDR3 consists of 15 residues. The V end lost 3 bases, the J end lost 6 bases, and 20 bases lay between the germline ends. The CDR3 reads CSARPDPPWKDGYTF. CDR3 sequence (DNA): TGCAGTGCTAGGCCGGACCCCCCGTGGAAGGATGGCTACACCTTC.

This sequence joins TRBV20-1 and TRBJ2-1; 8 bases are a match to TRBD2. CDR1 and CDR2 (germline): DFQATT, SNEGSKA (reference sequence). The CDR3 consists of 16 residues. Trimming removed 3 bases from V and 0 bases from J; junction bases left unmatched: 7. The CDR3 loop reads CSARVRGGLSYNEQFF. DNA for the CDR3: TGCAGTGCTAGGGTACGGGGGGGACTCTCCTACAATGAGCAGTTCTTC.

This clonotype came up a few times. The CDR3 DNA reads as TGTGCCAGCAGCCAAGATCTGAGACTAGCGGGAGGGCCATCCTACGAGCAGTACTTC. Protein: CASSQDLRLAGGPSYEQYF. The chain combines TRBV4-2 with TRBJ2-7; 14 bases map to TRBD2. The trim removed 0 bases at V and 1 base at J, leaving 8 bases unmatched. This CDR3 has 19 amino acids. Looked up from germline, CDR1 is LGHNA and CDR2 is YNFKEQ.

This clonotype was detected many times. The chain employs TRBV6-1 and TRBJ2-1; the match to TRBD2 covers 8 bases. Germline V gene sequence: CDR1 MNHNS, CDR2 SASEGT. V shed 5 bases and J 2 bases; nucleotides not matched to a gene: 5. The CDR3 loop spans 15 amino acids. The CDR3 DNA reads as TGTGCCAGCAGTCATAGCGGGGTGACCTACAATGAGCAGTTCTTC. It is translated as CASSHSGVTYNEQFF.

Notes on this clonotype: A single base separates this from a much larger clone, so it may be a read error. The chain has TRBV7-9 and TRBJ2-2, with 8 bases identical to TRBD1. The CDR3 is made up of 16 amino acids. Per germline, CDR1 SEHNR and CDR2 FQNEAQ (reference sequence). In DNA form, the CDR3 reads TGTGCCAGCAGCTCGTCAGGGGGCTTGAACACCGGGGAGCTGTATTTT. Amino acids: CASSSSGGLNTGELYF.

At least ten counts were recorded for this clonotype. The genes are TRBV12-3 or TRBV12-4 and TRBJ2-1, with 14 bases matching TRBD2. The CDR3 consists of 15 residues. V gave up 6 bases and J gave up 6 bases; unmatched junction bases: 4. The CDR3 region has the DNA TGTGCCAGCAGCCCCGGGACTAGCGGGAGCAATGAGCAGTTCTTC. Amino acid sequence: CASSPGTSGSNEQFF.

This clonotype came up a few times. The chain is built from TRBV7-8 and TRBJ1-2; 12 positions match TRBD1. This CDR3 has 15 amino acids. The trim removed 5 bases at V and 5 bases at J, leaving 6 bases unmatched. Germline V gene lookup returns CDR1 SGHVS and CDR2 FQNEAQ. DNA for the CDR3: TGTGCCAGCAGCACTGGGGGACAGGGGGCATATGGCTACACCTTC. It is translated as CASSTGGQGAYGYTF. Full variable domain (remainder filled in from reference TRBV7-8 and TRBJ1-2): GAGVSQSPRYKVAKRGQDVALRCDPISGHVSLFWYQQALGQGPEFLTYFQNEAQLDKSGLPSDRFFAERPEGSVSTLKIQRTQQEDSAVYLCASSTGGQGAYGYTFGSGTRLTVV.

This clonotype was found a few times. The CDR3 loop reads CASSQGGGGVNSYEQYF. CDR3 bases: TGCGCCAGCAGCCAAGGGGGCGGGGGGGTGAACTCCTACGAGCAGTACTTC. The chain uses TRBV4-3 and TRBJ2-7, with 9 bases lining up with TRBD2. Germline CDR1 and CDR2: LGHNA and YSLEER. Losses at the gene ends were 1 base for V and 0 bases for J; bases not matched to a gene: 7. CDR3 size: 17 residues.